A single TCR beta chain is shown here with its context. Its target is not known. This sample stems from a study of T cell repertoires in cytomegalovirus infection. The wider study: CMV infection together with matching HLA type was indicated by public TCR beta signatures.

Overall study results and limits: Public TCR beta family frequency separated CMV-and-HLA carriers, including in an independent cohort. HLA-C-restricted TCR beta clonotypes specific for CMV led the ex vivo response.

TCRdb recomputed calls from the reads with MiXCR, one row per CDR3 protein. The sample has 150,000 to 200,000 distinct CDR3 sequences, approximately 19% seen once; the top ten hold 2.9%. The sequencing sample was made of PBMCs. This receptor was taken from a human donor in good health (CMV status not recorded). Some clones in this sample may be carry-over from other donors' samples.

CDR3 sequence reads: CASSSGGQGFGNEQFF. The DNA for the CDR3 is TGTGCCAGCAGCTCGGGGGGACAGGGATTTGGGAATGAGCAGTTCTTC. This chain uses TRBV7-9 with TRBJ2-1, with 9 bases lining up with TRBD1. Per germline, CDR1 SEHNR and CDR2 FQNEAQ (reference sequence). The V and J ends lost 4 bases and 7 bases, in that order; junction bases with no gene match: 11. The CDR3 length is 16 residues.